The 14 T cell receptor beta chains below all came from one sample that was sequenced in a study of cytomegalovirus exposure and HLA in healthy donors. PCR primers comprised 60 Vbeta and 13 Jbeta primers. Produced via immunoSEQ multiplex PCR; TCRdb's table is partial and in-frame only. Counted here are under 150,000 clones, 80% occurring once; the ten biggest clones make up 2% to 2.5%. Sequencing was performed on PBMCs. These receptors were collected from a man aged 45-60 years in good health and CMV-seronegative.

The chain combines TRBV4-2 with TRBJ2-2; D might be TRBD2 (5 bases). V was shortened by 1 base and J by 6 bases, with 12 bases between the two germline ends. The CDR3 has 15 residues. Germline-derived CDR1 and CDR2 are LGHNA and YNFKEQ. The CDR3 bases are TGTGCCAGCAGCCAAGCCCCGGGGTCGCCCGGGGAGCTGTTTTTT. Its translation is CASSQAPGSPGELFF.

This rearrangement joins TRBV5-4 to TRBJ2-3; a weak D match, TRBD2 (7 bases). Germline values: CDR1 SGHNT, CDR2 YYREEE (reference sequence). The length of the CDR3 is 16 residues. V was trimmed by 4 bases and J by 4 bases, leaving 19 bases between them. The CDR3 here is CASSTPGGRAPDTQYF. The DNA for the CDR3 is TGTGCCAGCAGCACACCCGGGGGGCGCGCCCCAGATACGCAGTATTTT. Combining the CDR3 with reference TRBV5-4 and TRBJ2-3 gives the whole variable domain ETGVTQSPTHLIKTRGQQVTLRCSSQSGHNTVSWYQQALGQGPQFIFQYYREEENGRGNFPPRFSGLQFPNYSSELNVNALELDDSALYLCASSTPGGRAPDTQYFGPGTRLTVL.

The chain links TRBV19 to TRBJ1-5; 7 bases match TRBD1. In germline, CDR1 is LNHDA, CDR2 SQIVND (reference sequence). The CDR3 totals 19 residues. Trimming removed 2 bases from V and 0 bases from J; junction bases left unmatched: 13. Here the CDR3 DNA reads TGTGCCAGTAGTATATCCGACAGGGCGCAGGTATATAGCAATCAGCCCCAGCATTTT. Translation gives CASSISDRAQVYSNQPQHF.

The chain employs TRBV29-1 and TRBJ2-2; no definite D call. The V end was cut by 4 bases, the J end by 4 bases, with 13 bases between. Germline CDR1 reads SQVTM; CDR2 reads ANQGSEA. The CDR3 consists of 14 residues. The CDR3 here is CSVVGPTGTGELFF. CDR3 DNA: TGCAGCGTTGTAGGCCCTACGGGCACCGGGGAGCTGTTTTTT.

Details on this clone: This sample includes further DNA sequences coding for the same CDR3. This rearrangement joins TRBV15 to TRBJ1-2; TRBD1 matches at 10 bases. In germline, CDR1 is LNHNV, CDR2 YYDKDF (reference sequence). Trimming at V came to 5 bases and at J to 1 base, leaving 1 base not matched to a gene. This CDR3 has 14 residues. CDR3 protein: CATSRDRGNYGYTF. DNA for the CDR3: TGTGCCACCAGCCGGGACAGGGGTAACTATGGCTACACCTTC.

The chain links TRBV7-3 to TRBJ2-7; 8 positions match TRBD1. V shed 1 base, J shed 6 bases, and the junction held 8 bases outside the gene matches. Per germline, CDR1 SGHTA and CDR2 FQGTGA. CDR3 size: 15 residues. The CDR3 spells CASSLNGQGGSEQYF. The DNA for the CDR3 is TGTGCCAGCAGCTTAAACGGACAGGGTGGGTCCGAGCAGTACTTC.

The V gene is TRBV6-1, the J gene TRBJ2-3; TRBD2 matches at 9 bases. In germline, CDR1 is MNHNS, CDR2 SASEGT. CDR3 length: 13 amino acids. The V gene end was trimmed by 7 bases and the J gene end by 4 bases; junction bases not matched to a gene: 3. CDR3 amino acids: CASTRGRADTQYF. The CDR3 bases are TGTGCCAGCACACGCGGGAGGGCAGATACGCAGTATTTT.

The chain employs TRBV7-9 and TRBJ2-7, with D unclear. Germline assignment: CDR1 SEHNR and CDR2 FQNEAQ (reference sequence). Trimming pared 2 bases from V and 6 bases from J, leaving 8 bases between. The CDR3 sequence is 12 residues long. The DNA of the CDR3 is TGTGCCAGCAGCTTACTAGAGGTCGAGCAGTACTTC. Protein sequence: CASSLLEVEQYF.

The CDR3 protein is CASSLRTGALNTEAFF. CDR3 bases: TGTGCCAGTAGTTTACGGACAGGAGCGCTGAACACTGAAGCTTTCTTT. V and J are TRBV19 and TRBJ1-1; 7 nucleotides line up with TRBD1. Germline V gives CDR1 LNHDA, CDR2 SQIVND (reference sequence). Unmatched junction bases numbered 9, after V lost 5 bases and J lost 0 bases. This CDR3 region has 16 residues.

The CDR3 region is CASRTGGYYEQYF. CDR3 nucleotide sequence: TGTGCCAGCCGGACAGGGGGCTACTACGAGCAGTACTTC. The chain combines TRBV27 with TRBJ2-7; 11 bases agree with TRBD1. CDR3 length equals 13 residues. The germline V gene encodes CDR1 MNHEY and CDR2 SMNVEV (reference sequence). V lost 8 bases and J lost 3; bases outside the gene matches: 3.

The rearrangement uses TRBV5-1 and TRBJ1-6, with no clear D. The CDR3 covers 14 residues. Germline V gene lookup returns CDR1 SGHRS and CDR2 YFSETQ. V gave up 2 bases and J gave up 7 bases, with 10 bases separating them. The CDR3 loop is CASSFDGLNSPLHF. The CDR3 DNA reads TGCGCCAGCAGCTTCGACGGACTGAATTCACCCCTCCACTTT.

The chain couples TRBV6-6 to TRBJ1-5; D is possibly TRBD1 (6 bases). This CDR3 has 16 residues. V lost 6 bases to trimming and J lost 0 bases, with 15 bases between them. The germline CDR1 and CDR2 sequences are MNHNY and SVGAGI (reference sequence). The CDR3 sequence: CASSPDRSYSNQPQHF. The CDR3 DNA is TGTGCCAGCAGCCCCGACAGGAGCTATAGCAATCAGCCCCAGCATTTT.

The rearrangement joins TRBV7-9 to TRBJ2-7; 8 nucleotides match TRBD1. V lost 5 bases to trimming and J lost 6 bases; unmatched junction nucleotides: 9. This CDR3 spans 14 amino acids. Germline V gene sequence: CDR1 SEHNR, CDR2 FQNEAQ (reference sequence). The DNA of the CDR3 is TGTGCCAGCAGCGTAGGGACAGGCTTTTTCGAGCAGTACTTC. Translating it yields CASSVGTGFFEQYF.

This chain joins TRBV5-8 and TRBJ1-1; 10 bases are a match to TRBD1. J was trimmed by 6 bases and V by 9 bases; bases with no gene match: 11. This CDR3 spans 14 amino acids. Germline CDR1 is SGHTS and CDR2 is YDEGEE. CDR3 protein: CAKWDRGSTAEAFF. In DNA form, the CDR3 reads TGTGCCAAATGGGACAGGGGATCGACGGCTGAAGCTTTCTTT. Full variable domain (outside the CDR3, taken from reference TRBV5-8 and TRBJ1-1): EAGVTQSPTHLIKTRGQQATLRCSPISGHTSVYWYQQALGLGLQFLLWYDEGEERNRGNFPPRFSGRQFPNYSSELNVNALELEDSALYLCAKWDRGSTAEAFFGQGTRLTVV.